These 31 T cell receptor beta chains originate from one sample sequenced in a study of cytomegalovirus exposure and HLA in healthy donors. The PCR used 60 Vbeta and 13 Jbeta primers. Clones were read by immunoSEQ multiplex PCR, and TCRdb kept only the in-frame ones, dropping some. The sample holds roughly 90,000 clones, 80% to 90% seen once. Sequencing used PBMCs. These receptors were collected from a man aged 25 to 45 in good health and CMV-seropositive.

The gene calls are TRBV5-1 and TRBJ2-7; TRBD1 might be the D (5 bases). CDR1 is SGHRS, CDR2 YFSETQ, per germline. V dropped 0 bases and J dropped 2 bases, with 9 bases sitting between them. This CDR3 has 14 residues. The CDR3 region is CASSLGGGTYEQYF. For the CDR3, the DNA is TGCGCCAGCAGCTTGGGGGGCGGAACCTACGAGCAGTACTTC.

The chain links TRBV2 to TRBJ2-5, with D possibly TRBD1 on 6 matching bases. The J call may not be correct, given that the DNA end is closer to TRBJ2-7. The length of the CDR3 is 15 residues. CDR1 is SNHLY, CDR2 FYNNEI, per germline. CDR3 sequence: CASSDFGQRPYEQYF. Here the CDR3 DNA reads TGTGCCAGCAGTGACTTTGGACAGAGGCCCTACGAGCAGTACTTC.

The chain's CDR3 is CAISRPGTSGAGYEQYF. The CDR3 DNA reads TGTGCCATCAGTCGTCCCGGGACTAGCGGGGCCGGGTACGAGCAGTACTTC. The gene calls are TRBV10-3 and TRBJ2-7; 13 nucleotides match TRBD2. The CDR3 length is 17 residues. CDR1 and CDR2 from the germline V gene are ENHRY and SYGVKD. The ends lost 5 bases at V and 4 bases at J; junction bases unmatched: 11.

V gene TRBV11-2 combines with J gene TRBJ2-7, with 8 bases fitting TRBD2. The germline gives CDR1 SGHAT, CDR2 FQNNGV. The CDR3 is 17 residues long. Unmatched junction bases numbered 14, after V lost 1 base and J lost 6 bases. The CDR3 protein is CASSLASGTSFGAEQYF. CDR3 nucleotides: TGTGCCAGCAGCTTAGCCTCCGGGACTAGTTTCGGGGCCGAGCAGTACTTC. The variable domain in full, completed from reference TRBV11-2 and TRBJ2-7, reads EAGVAQSPRYKIIEKRQSVAFWCNPISGHATLYWYQQILGQGPKLLIQFQNNGVVDDSQLPKDRFSAERLKGVDSTLKIQPAKLEDSAVYLCASSLASGTSFGAEQYFGPGTRLTVT.

The rearrangement uses TRBV11-3 and TRBJ2-1, with 10 bases lining up with TRBD2. Germline assignment: CDR1 SGHNT and CDR2 YENEEA. The CDR3 contains 15 residues. After removal of 1 base from V and 9 bases from J, the junction contained 6 bases not matched to a gene. CDR3 in amino acids: CASSLVGTSEAEQFF. DNA of the CDR3: TGTGCCAGCAGCTTAGTCGGGACTAGCGAGGCTGAGCAGTTCTTC.

V gene TRBV28 combines with J gene TRBJ1-5; weak D call: TRBD1 (5 bases). V shed 3 bases and J shed 0 bases, with 12 bases lying between them. CDR1 is MDHEN, CDR2 SYDVKM, per germline. The CDR3 covers 16 residues. The CDR3 DNA is TGTGCCAGCAGTTTGTCCAGGGTCTATAGCAATCAGCCCCAGCATTTT. It yields the protein CASSLSRVYSNQPQHF. Full variable domain (remainder filled in from reference TRBV28 and TRBJ1-5): DVKVTQSSRYLVKRTGEKVFLECVQDMDHENMFWYRQDPGLGLRLIYFSYDVKMKEKGDIPEGYSVSREKKERFSLILESASTNQTSMYLCASSLSRVYSNQPQHFGDGTRLSIL.

The chain combines TRBV21-1 with TRBJ2-5; the D segment call TRBD2 is taken from the table without a DNA check. The J call may not be correct, given that the DNA end is closer to TRBJ2-7. TRBV21-1 represents a pseudogene. The CDR3 runs to 18 residues. The CDR3: CASSQLAGVQYTQYEQYF. The CDR3 DNA is TGTGCCAGCAGCCAACTAGCGGGAGTTCAGTATACCCAATACGAGCAGTACTTC.

V and J are TRBV14 and TRBJ1-4; no clear D gene. The V gene lost 3 bases and the J gene lost 4 bases, with 18 bases spanning the gap. The length of the CDR3 is 17 residues. Germline CDR1 reads SGHDN; CDR2 reads FVKESK. The chain's CDR3 is CASSHTDIFLFNEKLFF. CDR3 sequence (DNA): TGTGCCAGCAGCCATACCGACATCTTCCTTTTTAATGAAAAACTGTTTTTT.

This clone has a handful of counts. Other nucleotide sequences in the sample specify the same CDR3. This rearrangement joins TRBV6-5 to TRBJ1-2; 7 bases align to TRBD1. V trimming: 3 bases; J trimming: 4 bases; junction bases outside the gene matches: 5. CDR3 length equals 14 residues. The germline V gene has CDR1 MNHEY and CDR2 SVGAGI. CDR3 nucleotide sequence: TGTGCCAGCAGTTATGACAGGGATTTCTATGGCTACACCTTC. Its protein product is CASSYDRDFYGYTF.

This chain links TRBV10-1 with TRBJ2-1, with D possibly TRBD1 on 6 matching bases. Trimming took off 2 bases at V and 16 bases at J, with 15 bases between the two ends. The length of the CDR3 is 12 residues. Germline V gene sequence: CDR1 WNHNN, CDR2 SYGVQD (reference sequence). CDR3 sequence: CASSEEGTPQFF. The DNA of the CDR3 is TGCGCCAGCAGTGAGGAGGGGACACCCCAATTCTTC.

This chain's CDR3 is CASSPTRAEIYNEQFF. CDR3 in DNA: TGTGCCAGCTCACCGACTAGAGCTGAGATTTACAATGAGCAGTTCTTC. The V and J genes are TRBV18 and TRBJ2-1; a weak D match, TRBD2 (6 bases). Trimming shortened V by 3 bases and J by 4 bases, and 16 bases separated the two germline ends. CDR3 length equals 16 residues. CDR1 is KGHSH, CDR2 LQKENI, per germline.

The chain employs TRBV2 and TRBJ2-1; 7 bases line up with TRBD2. Germline lookup yields CDR1 SNHLY and CDR2 FYNNEI. The CDR3 length is 16 residues. Losses at the gene ends were 6 bases for V and 4 bases for J; bases not matched to a gene: 12. CDR3 in DNA: TGTGCCAGCAGCAGCCTGACGGGACTATCATACAATGAGCAGTTCTTC. Protein product: CASSSLTGLSYNEQFF.

By share, this clone ranks as medium-sized. The identical CDR3 is also encoded by other nucleotide sequences in the sample. The chain couples TRBV27 to TRBJ2-7, with TRBD1 identical over 8 bases. Trimming cost V 2 bases and J 3 bases; bases outside gene matches: 3. This CDR3 contains 14 residues. The V gene's germline CDR1 is MNHEY and CDR2 SMNVEV (reference sequence). CDR3 in amino acids: CASSLQGANYEQYF. The CDR3 DNA reads as TGTGCCAGCAGTTTACAGGGGGCTAACTACGAGCAGTACTTC.

This clone was detected only a few times. This chain links TRBV27 with TRBJ1-1; maybe TRBD1 (5 bases). Trimming left V 5 bases short and J 0 bases short, with 16 bases between. The germline CDR1 and CDR2 sequences are MNHEY and SMNVEV (reference sequence). This CDR3 has 16 amino acids. The CDR3 nucleotides read TGTGCCAGCAGTGGACATTCGGTTCTCATGAACACTGAAGCTTTCTTT. Amino acid sequence: CASSGHSVLMNTEAFF.

The chain joins TRBV27 to TRBJ1-1; the D is unclear. This CDR3 is built from 14 residues. V lost 0 bases to trimming and J lost 1 base, with 6 bases between them. Germline CDR1 is MNHEY and CDR2 is SMNVEV (reference sequence). The CDR3 nucleotides read TGTGCCAGCAGTTTATCGTGGCCGAACACTGAAGCTTTCTTT. Translated, it gives CASSLSWPNTEAFF.

This chain links TRBV7-6 with TRBJ1-2; 7 nucleotides align to TRBD1. Trimming cost V 1 base and J 4 bases; bases outside gene matches: 9. The CDR3 runs 16 residues. Germline V CDR1 and CDR2: SGHVS, FNYEAQ. The CDR3 loop is CASSLEVRGMGYGYTF. CDR3 bases: TGTGCCAGCAGCTTAGAGGTCAGGGGGATGGGCTATGGCTACACCTTC.

The chain links TRBV10-3 to TRBJ1-3; no firm D call. V lost 8 bases and J 0 bases, leaving 14 bases between the germline ends. The CDR3 consists of 15 residues. CDR1 is ENHRY, CDR2 SYGVKD, per germline. In DNA form, the CDR3 reads TGTGCCATCGGAGACGACGGACTCTCTGGAAACACCATATATTTT. This translates into CAIGDDGLSGNTIYF.

The CDR3 nucleotides are TGTGCCAGCAGCTTACTTACAGACCAAGAGACCCAGTACTTC. Its protein product is CASSLLTDQETQYF. The chain is built from TRBV7-7 and TRBJ2-5; D not resolved. CDR1 is SSHAT and CDR2 is FNYEAQ in the germline V gene (reference sequence). The CDR3 covers 14 residues. The V end lost 2 bases, the J end lost 0 bases, and 7 bases lay between the germline ends.

The V and J genes are TRBV27 and TRBJ2-1; D possibly corresponds to TRBD2 (5 bases). Trimming took 2 bases from V and 7 from J, leaving 15 bases between them. CDR3 length: 15 amino acids. Looked up from germline, CDR1 is MNHEY and CDR2 is SMNVEV (reference sequence). The chain's CDR3 is CASSLISAEGNEQFF. CDR3 DNA sequence: TGTGCCAGCAGTTTAATTAGCGCAGAGGGAAATGAGCAGTTCTTC.

The V call is TRBV2, the J call TRBJ2-1; possible D gene TRBD2, 6 bases. Trimming pared 5 bases from V and 15 bases from J, leaving 14 bases between. Germline assignment: CDR1 SNHLY and CDR2 FYNNEI. CDR3 length: 11 amino acids. CDR3 nucleotide sequence: TGTGCCAGCAGTAGCGGGCTCACGTGGTTCTTC. Encoded protein: CASSSGLTWFF.

This CDR3 reads CASGSGQWSSYEQYF. CDR3 in DNA: TGTGCCAGCGGGAGCGGACAGTGGAGCTCCTACGAGCAGTACTTC. This chain joins TRBV6-1 and TRBJ2-7, with D perhaps matching TRBD1 (6 bases). The V gene's germline CDR1 is MNHNS and CDR2 SASEGT. V gave up 8 bases and J gave up 0 bases, with 17 bases separating them. This CDR3 spans 15 amino acids.

This sequence joins TRBV27 and TRBJ1-5; D may be TRBD1 (6 bases). In germline, CDR1 is MNHEY, CDR2 SMNVEV (reference sequence). Trimming pared 0 bases from V and 1 base from J, leaving 19 bases between. This CDR3 is built from 19 residues. CDR3 nucleotide sequence: TGTGCCAGCAGTTTATCGAAAAGGGCAGGGGACAAGAGCAATCAGCCCCAGCATTTT. Its protein product is CASSLSKRAGDKSNQPQHF.

V is TRBV7-8 and J is TRBJ1-4; D unresolved. V lost 1 base and J 2 bases, leaving 8 bases between the germline ends. CDR3 length: 15 residues. Germline assignment: CDR1 SGHVS and CDR2 FQNEAQ. The CDR3 nucleotides read TGTGCCAGCAGCTTAGGGAGGGCGACTAATGAAAAACTGTTTTTT. Protein product: CASSLGRATNEKLFF.

In this sample, this clone turned up a few times. V usage is TRBV6-6 and J usage is TRBJ2-5; 7 bases align to TRBD1. The CDR3 contains 12 residues. The V and J ends lost 5 bases and 5 bases, in that order; junction bases with no gene match: 2. The germline V gene has CDR1 MNHNY and CDR2 SVGAGI (reference sequence). CDR3 coding DNA: TGTGCCAGCAGTGACAGGGAGGAGACCCAGTACTTC. Translated, it gives CASSDREETQYF.

The gene calls are TRBV5-1 and TRBJ2-7; 11 nucleotides match TRBD2. The CDR3 covers 15 residues. V shed 4 bases and J 2 bases; nucleotides not matched to a gene: 5. The germline CDR1 and CDR2 sequences are SGHRS and YFSETQ. The CDR3 DNA follows: TGCGCCAGCAGCCGCACGACTAGCGGGGCCTACGAGCAGTACTTC. Translating it yields CASSRTTSGAYEQYF. Complete variable domain (other parts from reference TRBV5-1 and TRBJ2-7): KAGVTQTPRYLIKTRGQQVTLSCSPISGHRSVSWYQQTPGQGLQFLFEYFSETQRNKGNFPGRFSGRQFSNSRSEMNVSTLELGDSALYLCASSRTTSGAYEQYFGPGTRLTVT.

This chain links TRBV5-8 with TRBJ2-3, with TRBD2 matching over 12 bases. The CDR3 length is 18 residues. V lost 0 bases, J lost 1 base, and 6 bases stayed unmatched. The germline V gene encodes CDR1 SGHTS and CDR2 YDEGEE. The CDR3 spells CASSLVALAGGGTDTQYF. The CDR3 nucleotides are TGTGCCAGCAGCTTGGTGGCGCTAGCGGGAGGGGGCACAGATACGCAGTATTTT.

This chain links TRBV28 with TRBJ2-5; 7 nucleotides agree with TRBD1. V was pared by 6 bases and J by 5 bases, with 6 bases of the junction left unmatched. The CDR3 has 13 amino acids. Germline CDR1 MDHEN, CDR2 SYDVKM. The CDR3 reads CASRSTGWETQYF. The CDR3 region has the DNA TGTGCCAGCAGGTCGACAGGGTGGGAGACCCAGTACTTC.

The chain has TRBV4-3 and TRBJ2-3; TRBD1 is a possible D gene (5 bases). CDR3 length: 15 residues. Trimming took off 1 base at V and 3 bases at J, with 11 bases between the two ends. Germline V gives CDR1 LGHNA, CDR2 YSLEER. CDR3 in DNA: TGCGCCAGCAGCCAAGGGAACAGGATAACAGATACGCAGTATTTT. It translates to CASSQGNRITDTQYF.

A single count supports this clone. The V and J genes are TRBV27 and TRBJ2-5; TRBD2 matches at 8 bases. The J call is doubtful: the DNA matches TRBJ2-7 better. CDR1 and CDR2 (germline): MNHEY, SMNVEV (reference sequence). The CDR3 is made up of 14 amino acids. CDR3 DNA: TGTGCCAGCAGTTTGATAGCGGGAACCTACGAGCAGTACTTC. Residues: CASSLIAGTYEQYF.

The chain combines TRBV10-3 with TRBJ2-2; 8 bases align to TRBD1. The length of the CDR3 is 14 residues. Germline V gene lookup returns CDR1 ENHRY and CDR2 SYGVKD. V lost 8 bases to trimming and J lost 4 bases; unmatched junction nucleotides: 6. The CDR3 coding sequence is TGTGCCATCGCCGGACAGGGTGCCACCGGGGAGCTGTTTTTT. It translates to CAIAGQGATGELFF.

The chain couples TRBV29-1 to TRBJ2-1, with D possibly being TRBD2 (6 bases). Trimming stripped 6 bases from V and 6 bases from J, with 9 bases between. Germline values: CDR1 SQVTM, CDR2 ANQGSEA. CDR3 length equals 11 residues. The CDR3 DNA follows: TGCAGCGTGCGGGGACCCAATGAGCAGTTCTTC. This gives the protein CSVRGPNEQFF.